These 26 T cell receptor beta chains share one sample of origin, sequenced in a study of blood T cell repertoires in COVID-19. Sequenced by immunoSEQ multiplex PCR; TCRdb stores in-frame clones only, minus some. The repertoire consists of approximately 300,000 clones, with more than 75% occurring once and the leading ten covering around 1.5%. Sequenced: peripheral blood. The receptors come from a woman aged 50 to 65 with acute or convalescent COVID-19.

The chain has TRBV30 and TRBJ1-5, with no clear D. The length of the CDR3 is 15 residues. Germline assignment: CDR1 GTSNPN and CDR2 SVGIG (reference sequence). Trimming cost V 3 bases and J 6 bases, with 18 bases left between them. The CDR3 protein is CAWSTPGGLGQPQHF. CDR3 DNA sequence: TGTGCCTGGAGCACGCCGGGAGGGTTGGGTCAGCCCCAGCATTTT.

The chain is built from TRBV7-2 and TRBJ2-1, with 10 bases matching TRBD2. J lost 7 bases, V lost 5 bases, and 8 bases had no gene match. The CDR3 covers 15 residues. Looked up from germline, CDR1 is SGHTA and CDR2 is FQGNSA. The chain's CDR3 is CASSPFGTSVNEQFF. CDR3 nucleotides: TGTGCCAGCAGCCCGTTTGGGACTAGCGTTAATGAGCAGTTCTTC.

This sequence joins TRBV10-3 and TRBJ1-3; maybe TRBD1 (5 bases). CDR1 is ENHRY and CDR2 is SYGVKD in the germline V gene. Trimming took 4 bases from V and 2 from J, leaving 15 bases between them. The CDR3 is 16 amino acids. The CDR3 region is CAISVRGQRTGNTIYF. As DNA, the CDR3 is TGTGCCATCAGTGTAAGGGGCCAGCGAACTGGAAACACCATATATTTT.

There are a few counts of this clone. This chain links TRBV5-1 with TRBJ2-1; 11 bases match TRBD2. Germline assignment: CDR1 SGHRS and CDR2 YFSETQ. This CDR3 is built from 16 residues. V was pared by 0 bases and J by 13 bases, with 12 bases of the junction left unmatched. The CDR3 sequence: CASSLDPLAGGVGQFF. The CDR3 nucleotides read TGCGCCAGCAGCTTGGACCCCCTAGCGGGAGGAGTAGGCCAGTTCTTC.

This rearrangement joins TRBV7-6 to TRBJ2-6; 9 positions agree with TRBD1. Germline V lookup: CDR1 SGHVS, CDR2 FNYEAQ. Trimming removed 5 bases from V and 1 base from J; junction bases left unmatched: 9. The CDR3 totals 18 residues. The CDR3 protein is CASSIRGQGSSGANVLTF. In nucleotides, the CDR3 is TGTGCCAGCAGCATCAGGGGACAGGGTTCTTCTGGGGCCAACGTCCTGACTTTC.

The V call is TRBV28, the J call TRBJ2-1; D is perhaps TRBD2 (6 bases). CDR1 is MDHEN and CDR2 is SYDVKM in the germline V gene. CDR3 length: 15 amino acids. Trimming took off 2 bases at V and 4 bases at J, with 12 bases between the two ends. CDR3 protein: CASSLGGAGYNEQFF. As DNA, the CDR3 is TGTGCCAGCAGTTTAGGAGGGGCTGGGTACAATGAGCAGTTCTTC.

This clone was counted only a few times. The rearrangement links TRBV18 to TRBJ1-1; possible D gene TRBD1, 5 bases. The germline V gene has CDR1 KGHSH and CDR2 LQKENI. The CDR3 is 14 amino acids. With 3 bases removed from V and 4 bases from J, the gap between germline ends came to 12 bases. The CDR3 region is CASSPSVGATEAFF. The CDR3 coding sequence is TGTGCCAGCTCACCGAGTGTAGGGGCCACTGAAGCTTTCTTT.

The genes are TRBV30 and TRBJ1-5; D not resolved. V was shortened by 3 bases and J by 0 bases, with 12 bases between the two germline ends. The CDR3 is made up of 15 amino acids. The germline V gene encodes CDR1 GTSNPN and CDR2 SVGIG (reference sequence). DNA for the CDR3: TGTGCCTGGAGCGGTGATTCCGTTAGCAATCAGCCCCAGCATTTT. Protein product: CAWSGDSVSNQPQHF.

CDR3 amino acids: CASRTRGAVQETQYF. As DNA, the CDR3 is TGTGCCAGCAGGACCCGGGGGGCGGTACAAGAGACCCAGTACTTC. This sequence joins TRBV28 and TRBJ2-5, with D possibly matching TRBD2 (7 bases). The CDR3 totals 15 residues. V shed 6 bases and J shed 2 bases, with 16 bases lying between them. CDR1 MDHEN and CDR2 SYDVKM come from the germline V gene.

The chain joins TRBV11-3 to TRBJ2-2; no clear D. Germline V gene sequence: CDR1 SGHNT, CDR2 YENEEA. Trimming shortened V by 0 bases and J by 7 bases, and 6 bases separated the two germline ends. The CDR3 has 13 amino acids. The CDR3, as DNA: TGTGCCAGCAGCTTAGATCCTAACGGGGAGCTGTTTTTT. Translation gives CASSLDPNGELFF.

This chain uses TRBV9 with TRBJ2-1, with a tentative D call TRBD2 (6 bases). CDR3 length equals 14 residues. Trimming stripped 2 bases from V and 4 bases from J, with 10 bases between. Germline loops: CDR1 SGDLS, CDR2 YYNGEE. CDR3 DNA: TGTGCCAGCAGCGTGCGCGGGGTATACAATGAGCAGTTCTTC. This translates into CASSVRGVYNEQFF.

The chain couples TRBV11-1 to TRBJ2-2; D is perhaps TRBD1 (5 bases). Trimming shortened V by 3 bases and J by 0 bases, and 11 bases separated the two germline ends. CDR3 length equals 16 residues. Germline CDR1 is SGHAT and CDR2 is FQDESV (reference sequence). As DNA, the CDR3 is TGTGCCAGCAGCTTTCAAGCAGGGACGAACACCGGGGAGCTGTTTTTT. Translation gives CASSFQAGTNTGELFF.

V gene TRBV2 combines with J gene TRBJ2-7; D perhaps matches TRBD1 (5 bases). V was pared by 4 bases and J by 1 base, with 11 bases between. Germline values: CDR1 SNHLY, CDR2 FYNNEI. The CDR3 extends over 14 amino acids. The DNA for the CDR3 is TGTGCCAGCAGTGTGGGGCCAGGGTCCTACGAGCAGTACTTC. Protein: CASSVGPGSYEQYF.

This sequence joins TRBV6-2 or TRBV6-3 and TRBJ2-7; D is possibly TRBD1 (6 bases). CDR1 MNHEY and CDR2 SVGEGT come from the germline V gene. Trimming stripped 5 bases from V and 9 bases from J, with 23 bases between. The CDR3 runs 15 residues. The CDR3 DNA is TGTGCCAGCAGTCAAAACCGGGACAACCTACGGGGGCAGTACTTC. This encodes CASSQNRDNLRGQYF.

The V call is TRBV4-1, the J call TRBJ1-4, with TRBD1 matching over 8 bases. Germline assignment: CDR1 MGHRA and CDR2 YSYEKL. The CDR3 sequence is 16 residues long. The J segment lost 8 bases and the V segment lost 4 bases, leaving 12 bases of the junction unmatched. The CDR3 reads CASSRGDRGNREKLFF. The DNA of the CDR3 is TGCGCCAGCAGCCGGGGCGACAGGGGAAATCGAGAAAAACTGTTTTTT.

The rearrangement uses TRBV9 and TRBJ2-7; unclear D gene. Germline V gene sequence: CDR1 SGDLS, CDR2 YYNGEE. V lost 0 bases to trimming and J lost 2 bases, with 9 bases between them. This CDR3 comprises 14 residues. This CDR3 is CASSVEWAPYEQYF. DNA for the CDR3: TGTGCCAGCAGCGTAGAGTGGGCCCCCTACGAGCAGTACTTC.

This clone has a single count. This chain joins TRBV7-3 and TRBJ2-7; 8 bases line up with TRBD1. The germline CDR1 and CDR2 sequences are SGHTA and FQGTGA. This CDR3 region has 15 residues. Unmatched junction bases numbered 9, after V lost 5 bases and J lost 3 bases. CDR3 nucleotide sequence: TGTGCCAGCAGCCCGACCGGGACAGGATTCTACGAGCAGTACTTC. Amino acid sequence: CASSPTGTGFYEQYF.

This rearrangement joins TRBV7-8 to TRBJ2-1; 8 positions match TRBD1. Trimming removed 7 bases from V and 6 bases from J; junction bases left unmatched: 14. The germline CDR1 and CDR2 sequences are SGHVS and FQNEAQ. CDR3 size: 16 residues. The CDR3 region has the DNA TGTGCCAGCACCAGCTTATACAGGGGGGCTGCCAATGAGCAGTTCTTC. Translating gives CASTSLYRGAANEQFF.

This clone occurred many times. This chain uses TRBV18 with TRBJ1-4; weak D call: TRBD1 (6 bases). This CDR3 contains 14 residues. Germline lookup yields CDR1 KGHSH and CDR2 LQKENI. V dropped 1 base and J dropped 7 bases, with 10 bases sitting between them. CDR3 protein: CASSPRATGEKLFF. DNA of the CDR3: TGTGCCAGCTCACCACGAGCGACAGGTGAAAAACTGTTTTTT.

The CDR3 sequence is CASSFITGGIPQETQYF. In nucleotides, the CDR3 is TGTGCCAGCAGCTTCATAACAGGGGGGATTCCCCAAGAGACCCAGTACTTC. This chain connects TRBV28 to TRBJ2-5, with 8 bases that match TRBD1. This CDR3 has 17 residues. Germline V gene lookup returns CDR1 MDHEN and CDR2 SYDVKM. Trimming took 6 bases from V and 1 from J; bases not matched to a gene: 13.

The J gene is TRBJ2-7, the V gene TRBV9, with D unresolved. CDR1 and CDR2 from the germline V gene are SGDLS and YYNGEE. The length of the CDR3 is 14 residues. V lost 0 bases and J 3 bases, leaving 10 bases between the germline ends. The CDR3 is CASSVDGRNYEQYF. The CDR3, as DNA: TGTGCCAGCAGCGTAGATGGCAGAAACTACGAGCAGTACTTC.

Many counts were recorded for this clone. The chain joins TRBV28 to TRBJ2-7; 7 nucleotides align to TRBD2. The V and J ends lost 4 bases and 1 base, in that order; junction bases with no gene match: 16. The germline gives CDR1 MDHEN, CDR2 SYDVKM. The CDR3 has 18 residues. CDR3 in DNA: TGTGCCAGCAGTTCCGGGAGGTATCTAGCGCCGGATTCCTACGAGCAGTACTTC. This translates into CASSSGRYLAPDSYEQYF.

The V gene is TRBV5-4, the J gene TRBJ2-7; a possible D gene is TRBD2 (5 bases). Per germline, CDR1 SGHNT and CDR2 YYREEE (reference sequence). The CDR3 spans 14 residues. The V end lost 4 bases, the J end lost 2 bases, and 13 bases lay between the germline ends. CDR3 protein: CASSSEPTTYEQYF. CDR3 nucleotide sequence: TGTGCCAGCAGCAGCGAGCCGACTACCTACGAGCAGTACTTC.

The V call is TRBV2, the J call TRBJ2-2; 13 bases fit TRBD2. The CDR3 length is 15 residues. Germline CDR1 is SNHLY and CDR2 is FYNNEI. V was pared by 8 bases and J by 7 bases, with 7 bases of the junction left unmatched. The CDR3, as DNA: TGTGCCAGCTTCGGACTAGCGGGAGTGGGCGGGGAGCTGTTTTTT. Its translation: CASFGLAGVGGELFF.

CDR3 nucleotide sequence: TGTGCCACCAGTCCAAAGGGGGACAGGGAGGACAAAAACATTCAGTACTTC. This codes for CATSPKGDREDKNIQYF. The chain recombines TRBV24-1 with TRBJ2-4; TRBD1 matches at 9 bases. From germline, CDR1 is KGHDR and CDR2 SFDVKD. V lost 6 bases and J lost 3; bases outside the gene matches: 11. This CDR3 is 17 amino acids long.

The chain has TRBV27 and TRBJ2-1, with a weak D call TRBD2 (5 bases). Trimming cost V 3 bases and J 3 bases, with 18 bases left between them. Germline V gene lookup returns CDR1 MNHEY and CDR2 SMNVEV (reference sequence). The CDR3 extends over 17 amino acids. The CDR3 spells CASSFSVRLEVYNEQFF. Here the CDR3 DNA reads TGTGCCAGCAGTTTTAGCGTGCGACTTGAGGTCTACAATGAGCAGTTCTTC.